This T cell receptor gamma chain was retrieved from a study of intestinal T cells in coeliac disease. Overall study: Mean age was 16.0 for coeliac patients versus approximately 52 for controls.

Details on this clone: Its antigen is unidentified.

The study's findings and limits: All 22 biopsies were correctly classified by TRD kmer clustering. With TRG, 90% to 95% of biopsies (about 95% of the roughly 54) were classified correctly.

For each case, the template was genomic DNA from ten roughly 4.7-µm formalin-fixed paraffin-embedded scrolls. The CDR3 is 16 amino acids. V shed 1 base, J shed 4 bases, and the junction held 13 bases outside the gene matches. Germline CDR1 reads EGSNGY; CDR2 reads YDSYNSKV. LymphoTrack primers amplified TRG sequences from about 200 ng of biopsy DNA. TCRdb processed the multiplex PCR reads again with the CATT caller. Of more than 650 gamma-chain clones listed, roughly half are singletons. Material for sequencing was a duodenal biopsy. This chain links TRGV2 with TRGJ1 or TRGJ2. This receptor was obtained from a human donor with celiac disease. CDR3: CATWDGTGGGYYKKLF. CDR3 DNA: TGTGCCACCTGGGACGGTACCGGGGGTGGCTATTATAAGAAACTCTTT.